This TCR beta chain is drawn from a study of cytomegalovirus exposure and HLA in healthy donors. Across the whole study: A prior study identified just under 120 million unique TCR beta sequences from about 179 million T cells. The study's early data release held 75 million to 95 million unique TCRs from HLA-typed donors.

Primers included in the PCR were 60 Vbeta and 13 Jbeta primers. Repertoires were generated with immunoSEQ multiplex PCR, while TCRdb's copy carries only in-frame clones and drops some. In the table there are some 140,000 clones, roughly 80% of which are singletons. Trimming cost V 3 bases and J 5 bases; bases outside gene matches: 4. This CDR3 comprises 13 residues. Germline CDR1 SGHNT, CDR2 YYREEE (reference sequence). V gene TRBV5-4 combines with J gene TRBJ1-2; TRBD1 matches at 7 bases. The sequenced sample was PBMCs. The clonotype originates from a woman aged 55-75 years in good health and CMV-seronegative. The CDR3 loop reads CASSYGTAYGYTF. The CDR3, as DNA: TGTGCCAGCAGCTATGGGACAGCTTATGGCTACACCTTC.